This T cell receptor (beta chain) was captured in a study of CD8 T cells in Susac syndrome. Negative isolation was used for CD8+ and CD4+ T cells, and FACS enrichment was applied to TEMRA cells. The CDR3 runs to 11 residues. V lost 7 bases and J 8 bases, leaving 14 bases between the germline ends. Germline V gene lookup returns CDR1 SQVTM and CDR2 ANQGSEA. A quantity of about 0.5 to 1 ug RNA underwent reverse transcription using random hexamers. The CDR3 of TCR beta was amplified by immunoSEQ multiplex PCR across 54 Vbeta and 13 Jbeta. TCRdb reanalysed the immunoSEQ multiplex PCR reads using MiXCR and keeps one entry per CDR3 protein. The data hold about 150,000 distinct CDR3 sequences, with more than 95% observed a single time.

This TCR was recovered from a human donor with Susac syndrome. Sequenced material: CD4+ T cells from PBMCs. This sequence joins TRBV29-1 and TRBJ1-1; D might be TRBD1 (6 bases). CDR3 sequence reads: CSARSTGEAFF. CDR3 in DNA: TGCAGCGCCCGGTCGACAGGAGAAGCTTTCTTT. The full variable domain, in which reference TRBV29-1 and TRBJ1-1 provide the parts outside the CDR3, is SAVISQKPSRDICQRGTSLTIQCQVDSQVTMMFWYRQQPGQSLTLIATANQGSEATYESGFVIDKFPISRPNLTFSTLTVSNMSPEDSSIYLCSARSTGEAFFGQGTRLTVV.